Following are 21 T cell receptor beta chains from one sample sequenced in a study of Ad26.COV2.S vaccination and SARS-CoV-2 variants. Sequenced by immunoSEQ multiplex PCR; TCRdb stores in-frame clones only, minus some. The table includes about 94,000 clones, approximately 77% detected once. This sample comprised peripheral blood, obtained after recovery from COVID-19. These receptors came from a human donor who had recovered from COVID-19.

The table lists this clone with a few counts. V is TRBV19 and J is TRBJ2-7; TRBD2 might be the D (6 bases). This CDR3 has 13 residues. Per germline, CDR1 LNHDA and CDR2 SQIVND (reference sequence). Trimming left V 3 bases short and J 2 bases short, with 8 bases between. The DNA of the CDR3 is TGTGCCAGTAGTATTAGCGGCCCCTACGAGCAGTACTTC. This encodes CASSISGPYEQYF.

CDR3 amino acids: CASSLAGELHTF. The DNA for the CDR3 is TGTGCCAGCAGTTTAGCCGGGGAATTGCACACCTTC. The chain carries TRBV12-3 or TRBV12-4 and TRBJ1-2; D call uncertain. V lost 0 bases, J lost 12 bases, and 11 bases lay in between. The CDR3 totals 12 residues.

This clone was seen only once. J is TRBJ2-1 and V is TRBV15; D is ambiguous. CDR1 LNHNV and CDR2 YYDKDF come from the germline V gene (reference sequence). The CDR3 sequence is 14 residues long. Deletions cut 0 bases from V and 5 bases from J, with 8 bases between. The CDR3 reads CATSRDLEDNEQFF. The CDR3 DNA reads TGTGCCACCAGCAGAGATCTCGAAGACAATGAGCAGTTCTTC.

V gene TRBV9 combines with J gene TRBJ1-3; D is uncertain. The ends were cut back, 3 bases at V and 1 base at J, with 14 bases in the middle. The germline V gene has CDR1 SGDLS and CDR2 YYNGEE. This CDR3 spans 16 amino acids. CDR3 bases: TGTGCCAGCAGCGACCCTCGAGTGGAGTCTGGAAACACCATATATTTT. Amino acids: CASSDPRVESGNTIYF.

The J gene is TRBJ2-2, the V gene TRBV28, with no clear D. CDR3 length equals 14 residues. Germline V lookup: CDR1 MDHEN, CDR2 SYDVKM. Trimming took off 3 bases at V and 7 bases at J, with 12 bases between the two ends. The CDR3 coding sequence is TGTGCCAGCAGTTTTAGCCTCTCAAGCGGGGAGCTGTTTTTT. It is translated as CASSFSLSSGELFF.

The chain employs TRBV4-1 and TRBJ2-1, with 7 nucleotides matching TRBD2. The CDR3 length is 15 residues. The germline gives CDR1 MGHRA, CDR2 YSYEKL. The junction had 9 bases not matched to a gene; V was cut back by 2 bases and J by 8 bases. Written as DNA, the CDR3 is TGCGCCAGCAGCCAACTTAGCGGGCGGTCCTATGAGCAGTTCTTC. Translating it yields CASSQLSGRSYEQFF.

The rearrangement joins TRBV10-3 to TRBJ2-7, with 9 bases fitting TRBD1. V trimming: 7 bases; J trimming: 0 bases; junction bases outside the gene matches: 10. There are 16 residues in the CDR3. Germline V lookup: CDR1 ENHRY, CDR2 SYGVKD. CDR3 region: CAINMPGQGNSYEQYF. CDR3 sequence (DNA): TGTGCCATCAATATGCCGGGACAGGGCAACTCCTACGAGCAGTACTTC.

This clone was counted a single time. The chain has TRBV7-9 and TRBJ2-7; D is possibly TRBD1 (6 bases). The CDR3 totals 15 residues. Germline CDR1 SEHNR, CDR2 FQNEAQ (reference sequence). With 5 bases removed from V and 6 bases from J, the gap between germline ends came to 20 bases. The CDR3 DNA sequence: TGTGCCAGCAGCCCGTCCCAGGGGCCGGGTGGCGAGCAGTACTTC. It codes for CASSPSQGPGGEQYF.

The chain is built from TRBV6-1 and TRBJ2-7; 8 bases line up with TRBD1. V lost 4 bases and J lost 2; bases outside the gene matches: 10. Per the germline V gene, CDR1 is MNHNS and CDR2 is SASEGT. This CDR3 is 16 amino acids long. CDR3: CASSGSRDRRTYEQYF. The CDR3 DNA is TGTGCCAGCAGTGGTTCCCGGGACAGGCGAACCTACGAGCAGTACTTC.

The gene calls are TRBV7-8 and TRBJ2-1, with a possible D match to TRBD2 (6 bases). The length of the CDR3 is 15 residues. CDR1 SGHVS and CDR2 FQNEAQ come from the germline V gene. Between the trimmed V and J ends, which lost 5 bases and 6 bases, there was a span of 17 bases. CDR3 nucleotide sequence: TGTGCCAGCAGCGCGCAGACTAGTTTAGTCAATGAGCAGTTCTTC. Translated, it gives CASSAQTSLVNEQFF.

The chain uses TRBV5-5 and TRBJ2-1, with 8 bases lining up with TRBD2. Per the germline V gene, CDR1 is SGHKS and CDR2 is YYEKEE (reference sequence). The CDR3 extends over 20 amino acids. Germline trimming cut 4 bases from V and 4 bases from J; bases unmatched to any gene: 22. The CDR3 DNA reads TGTGCCAGCAGCAGATCCACGCTACCCCCCAGCGGGGGAGTTTACAATGAGCAGTTCTTC. Translated, it gives CASSRSTLPPSGGVYNEQFF.

This sequence joins TRBV5-1 and TRBJ2-3; unclear D gene. Germline values: CDR1 SGHRS, CDR2 YFSETQ. Deletions cut 3 bases from V and 2 bases from J, with 10 bases between. The CDR3 is 14 amino acids. CDR3 loop: CASSYDQPTDTQYF. CDR3 bases: TGCGCCAGCAGCTATGACCAACCCACAGATACGCAGTATTTT.

This sequence joins TRBV5-4 and TRBJ2-7, with 7 bases lining up with TRBD2. The CDR3 sequence is 15 residues long. V gave up 0 bases and J gave up 2 bases; unmatched junction bases: 5. Germline CDR1 and CDR2: SGHNT and YYREEE (reference sequence). DNA for the CDR3: TGTGCCAGCAGCTTGGGGGGGAGGGTGCCCTACGAGCAGTACTTC. Encoded protein: CASSLGGRVPYEQYF.

The gene calls are TRBV28 and TRBJ2-1; 10 nucleotides match TRBD1. V dropped 3 bases and J dropped 9; count of bases not matched to a gene: 14. Germline lookup yields CDR1 MDHEN and CDR2 SYDVKM. The CDR3 has 17 residues. CDR3 nucleotides: TGTGCCAGCAGTTTTCTGTTGAGGGGACAGGGGAAACCTGAGCAGTTCTTC. Translating it yields CASSFLLRGQGKPEQFF.

The chain joins TRBV6-5 to TRBJ2-3, with D uncertain. CDR1 is MNHEY and CDR2 is SVGAGI in the germline V gene. Trimming took 8 bases from V and 3 from J, leaving 18 bases between them. This CDR3 spans 15 amino acids. Here the CDR3 reads CASSMSAGDTDTQYF. In nucleotides, the CDR3 is TGTGCCAGCTCAATGTCCGCAGGAGATACAGATACGCAGTATTTT.

The chain is built from TRBV7-9 and TRBJ2-1; D unclear. CDR1 SEHNR and CDR2 FQNEAQ come from the germline V gene (reference sequence). The germline V and J ends were trimmed by 1 base and 2 bases, with 9 bases remaining between them. The CDR3 sequence is 15 residues long. In DNA form, the CDR3 reads TGTGCCAGCAGCTTAGGAAGGACGGCCTACAATGAGCAGTTCTTC. Its protein is CASSLGRTAYNEQFF.

V and J are TRBV29-1 and TRBJ1-1; D gene uncertain. Germline CDR1 reads SQVTM; CDR2 reads ANQGSEA. V lost 4 bases and J 1 base, leaving 16 bases between the germline ends. The CDR3 loop spans 15 amino acids. The CDR3 DNA reads TGCAGCGTTGGAGGAGGCGAGACAAAGAACACTGAAGCTTTCTTT. As protein: CSVGGGETKNTEAFF.

The chain is built from TRBV7-9 and TRBJ2-3; 13 positions match TRBD2. V lost 4 bases, J lost 4 bases, and 8 bases stayed unmatched. CDR1 SEHNR and CDR2 FQNEAQ come from the germline V gene (reference sequence). The CDR3 totals 17 residues. The CDR3 region has the DNA TGTGCCAGCAGCTCAGGACTAGCGGGAGTTGCTGCAGATACGCAGTATTTT. Translating gives CASSSGLAGVAADTQYF. The variable domain in full, with the rest retrieved from reference TRBV7-9 and TRBJ2-3, is DTGVSQNPRHKITKRGQNVTFRCDPISEHNRLYWYRQTLGQGPEFLTYFQNEAQLEKSRLLSDRFSAERPKGSFSTLEIQRTEQGDSAMYLCASSSGLAGVAADTQYFGPGTRLTVL.

This chain connects TRBV14 to TRBJ2-3; the D call may be TRBD1 or TRBD2 (5 bases each). Germline CDR1 and CDR2: SGHDN and FVKESK. The CDR3 is 15 residues long. V gave up 4 bases and J gave up 1 base, with 12 bases separating them. For the CDR3, the DNA is TGTGCCAGCAGCCCGGGACCCTGGGGCACAGATACGCAGTATTTT. This encodes CASSPGPWGTDTQYF.

The CDR3 bases are TGTGCCAGCAGTTACTCGGAACAGCCGAACACTGAAGCTTTCTTT. Its translation is CASSYSEQPNTEAFF. The chain uses TRBV6-2 or TRBV6-3 and TRBJ1-1; D is uncertain. Germline assignment: CDR1 MNHEY and CDR2 SVGEGT. CDR3 length: 15 residues. The V end was cut by 0 bases, the J end by 1 base, with 9 bases between.

This clone was observed once. The chain has TRBV28 and TRBJ1-3; possible D gene TRBD1, 5 bases. This CDR3 contains 19 residues. Trimming left V 2 bases short and J 0 bases short, with 20 bases between. Germline loops: CDR1 MDHEN, CDR2 SYDVKM. The CDR3 DNA reads TGTGCCAGCAGTTTAAGCGGTTCACAGGCCTTGAGCTCTGGAAACACCATATATTTT. It yields the protein CASSLSGSQALSSGNTIYF.